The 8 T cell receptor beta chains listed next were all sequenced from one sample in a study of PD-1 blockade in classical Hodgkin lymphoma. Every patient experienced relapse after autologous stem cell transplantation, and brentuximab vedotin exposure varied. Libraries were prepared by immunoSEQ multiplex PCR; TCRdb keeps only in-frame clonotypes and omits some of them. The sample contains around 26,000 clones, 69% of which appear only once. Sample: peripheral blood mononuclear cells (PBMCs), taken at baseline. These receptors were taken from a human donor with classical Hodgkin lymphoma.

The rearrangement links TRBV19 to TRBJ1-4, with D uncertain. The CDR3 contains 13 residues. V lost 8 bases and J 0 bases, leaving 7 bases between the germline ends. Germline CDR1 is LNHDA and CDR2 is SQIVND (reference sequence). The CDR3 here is CASSLATNEKLFF. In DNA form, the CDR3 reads TGTGCCAGTTCGCTTGCAACTAATGAAAAACTGTTTTTT.

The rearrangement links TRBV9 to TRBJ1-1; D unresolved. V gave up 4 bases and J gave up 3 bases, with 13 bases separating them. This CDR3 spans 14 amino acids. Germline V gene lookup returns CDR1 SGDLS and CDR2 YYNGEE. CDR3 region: CASSMAPKYTEAFF. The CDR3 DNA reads TGTGCCAGCAGCATGGCACCGAAATACACTGAAGCTTTCTTT.

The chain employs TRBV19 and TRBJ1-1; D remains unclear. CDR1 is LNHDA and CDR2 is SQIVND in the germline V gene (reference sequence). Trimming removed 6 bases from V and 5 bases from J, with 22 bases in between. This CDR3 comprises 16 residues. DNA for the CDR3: TGTGCCAGTAGATCCACGAGAGCCAGGAGTAGGACTGAAGCTTTCTTT. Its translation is CASRSTRARSRTEAFF.

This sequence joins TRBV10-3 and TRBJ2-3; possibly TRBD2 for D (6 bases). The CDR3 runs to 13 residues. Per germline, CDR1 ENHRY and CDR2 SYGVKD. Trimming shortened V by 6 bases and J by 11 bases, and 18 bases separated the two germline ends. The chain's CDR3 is CAIRDAGQEGQYF. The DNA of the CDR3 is TGTGCCATCAGGGACGCGGGCCAGGAGGGGCAGTATTTT.

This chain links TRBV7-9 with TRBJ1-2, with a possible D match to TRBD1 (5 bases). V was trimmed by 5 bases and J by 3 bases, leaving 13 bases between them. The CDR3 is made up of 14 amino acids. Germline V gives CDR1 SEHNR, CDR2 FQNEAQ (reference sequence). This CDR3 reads CASSTQANYYGYTF. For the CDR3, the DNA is TGTGCCAGCAGCACACAGGCAAACTACTATGGCTACACCTTC.

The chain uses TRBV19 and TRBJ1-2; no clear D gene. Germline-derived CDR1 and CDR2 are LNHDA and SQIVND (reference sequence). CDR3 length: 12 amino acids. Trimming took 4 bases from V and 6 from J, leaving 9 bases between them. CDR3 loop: CASSRLADGYTF. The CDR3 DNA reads TGTGCCAGTAGTAGACTGGCGGATGGCTACACCTTC.

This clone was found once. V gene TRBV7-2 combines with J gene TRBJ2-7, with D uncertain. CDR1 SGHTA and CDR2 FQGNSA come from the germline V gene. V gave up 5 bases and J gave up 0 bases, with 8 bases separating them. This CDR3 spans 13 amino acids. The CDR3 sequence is CASSPSASYEQYF. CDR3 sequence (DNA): TGTGCCAGCAGCCCCAGTGCCTCCTACGAGCAGTACTTC.

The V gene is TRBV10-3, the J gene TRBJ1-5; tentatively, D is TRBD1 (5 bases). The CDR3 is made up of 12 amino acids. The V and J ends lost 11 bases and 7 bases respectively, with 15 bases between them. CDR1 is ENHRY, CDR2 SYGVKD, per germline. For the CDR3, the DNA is TGTGCCGCCGACAGTGGCGAACAGCCCCAGCATTTT. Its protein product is CAADSGEQPQHF.